This T cell receptor (beta chain) was identified in a study of OX40 agonist ivuxolimab in advanced cancers. Background on the study: Patients assigned to dose escalation were diagnosed with hepatocellular carcinoma, melanoma, renal cell or head and neck cancer.

Produced via immunoSEQ multiplex PCR; TCRdb's table is partial and in-frame only. The table records tens of thousands of clones, around 84% of them present only once. Study-wide results and caveats: No determination was made of the antigen specificity of the expanded peripheral T cells.

Concerning this clone itself: The antigen is undetermined.

The CDR3 runs to 15 residues. The germline V gene has CDR1 SGHAT and CDR2 FQNNGV. The germline V and J ends were trimmed by 4 bases and 6 bases, with 16 bases remaining between them. The V call is TRBV11-2, the J call TRBJ2-1; TRBD2 is a possible D gene (5 bases). The TCR comes from an adult with an advanced solid tumor such as melanoma, head and neck, liver or kidney cancer. Specimen: CD4+ or CD8+ T cells sorted from blood, collected in a trial of the OX40 agonist ivuxolimab. In nucleotides, the CDR3 is TGTGCCAGCAGCTCCCGGGGAGCTTCTGGCAATGAGCAGTTCTTC. Its protein product is CASSSRGASGNEQFF.